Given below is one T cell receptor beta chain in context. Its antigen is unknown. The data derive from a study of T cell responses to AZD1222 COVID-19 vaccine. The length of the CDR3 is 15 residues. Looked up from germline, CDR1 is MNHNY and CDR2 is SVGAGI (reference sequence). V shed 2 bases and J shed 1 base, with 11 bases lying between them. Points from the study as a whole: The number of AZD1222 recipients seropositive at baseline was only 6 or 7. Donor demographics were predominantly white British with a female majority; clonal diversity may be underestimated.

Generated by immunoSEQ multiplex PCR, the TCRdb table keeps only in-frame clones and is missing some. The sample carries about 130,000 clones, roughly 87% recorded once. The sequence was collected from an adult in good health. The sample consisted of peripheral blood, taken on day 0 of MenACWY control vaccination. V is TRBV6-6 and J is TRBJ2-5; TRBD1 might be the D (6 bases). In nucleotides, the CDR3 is TGTGCCAGCAGTTACACAGGGAACCTCCAAGAGACCCAGTACTTC. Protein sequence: CASSYTGNLQETQYF.